A selection of T cell receptor beta chains follows, all from one sample in a study of regulatory T cells in long-lasting Graves disease. TCRdb redid the calling of the multiplex PCR reads with MiXCR, one entry per CDR3 protein. The sample shows roughly 530,000 distinct CDR3 sequences, about 15% of them seen only once. This same sample was also part of a study on T cells in Graves' hyperthyroidism and ophthalmopathy.

The material sequenced was peripheral blood mononuclear cells (PBMCs), taken at new diagnosis, from a patient treated with antithyroid drugs. These receptor sequences come from a woman aged 35-60 years with Graves disease. The CDR3 runs from the conserved cysteine through the conserved F or W. The D gene is left open where the match is weak. Clone size is shown for a subset of rows, as once, few, many or a class of expanded clone.

j_gene: TRBJ2-5
v_gene: TRBV11-1
abundance: many
d_gene: -
CDR3nt: TGTGCCAGCAGCTTCCTAAGCGAGACCCAGTACTTC
CDR3aa: CASSFLSETQYF

j_gene: TRBJ2-3
v_gene: TRBV2
abundance: many
d_gene: TRBD2
CDR3nt: TGTGCCAGCAGTGAAGATTGGCTAGCGGGGGCGGTGCAGTATTTT
CDR3aa: CASSEDWLAGAVQYF

j_gene: TRBJ2-1
v_gene: TRBV6-2/TRBV6-3
abundance: -
d_gene: TRBD2
CDR3nt: TGTGCCAGCAGTTTACCTAGCGGGGGGGTTAATGAGCAGTTCTTC
CDR3aa: CASSLPSGGVNEQFF

j_gene: TRBJ1-2
v_gene: TRBV12-3/TRBV12-4
abundance: many
d_gene: -
CDR3nt: TGCGCCAGCAGCTTGGGACGGGCCTATGGCTACACCTTC
CDR3aa: CASSLGRAYGYTF

j_gene: TRBJ1-6
v_gene: TRBV5-5
abundance: few
d_gene: TRBD1
CDR3nt: TGTGCCAGCAGCTCGGGACAGGGGGTTAATTCACCCCTCCACTTT
CDR3aa: CASSSGQGVNSPLHF

j_gene: TRBJ2-2
v_gene: TRBV7-9
abundance: -
d_gene: -
CDR3nt: TGTGCCAGCACCTCCCCTGGGCAGACGAACACCGGGGAGCTGTTTTTT
CDR3aa: CASTSPGQTNTGELFF

j_gene: TRBJ2-3
v_gene: TRBV6-1
abundance: many
d_gene: -
CDR3nt: TGTGCCAGCAGGCGGGGCACGGGCACAGATACGCAGTATTTT
CDR3aa: CASRRGTGTDTQYF

j_gene: TRBJ2-1
v_gene: TRBV19
abundance: few
d_gene: TRBD1
CDR3nt: TGTGCCAGTAGTATAACCCAGGGGGCCTACAATGAGCAGTTCTTC
CDR3aa: CASSITQGAYNEQFF

j_gene: TRBJ1-5
v_gene: TRBV3-1
abundance: -
d_gene: -
CDR3nt: TGTGCCAGCAGCCCCCACTCGTTCAATCAGCCCCAGCATTTT
CDR3aa: CASSPHSFNQPQHF

j_gene: TRBJ2-7
v_gene: TRBV7-3
abundance: many
d_gene: TRBD1
CDR3nt: TGTGCCAGCAGCCCGCCAGGGGGCGAGCAGTACTTC
CDR3aa: CASSPPGGEQYF

j_gene: TRBJ2-4
v_gene: TRBV7-2
abundance: -
d_gene: -
CDR3nt: TGTGCCAGCAGCTTCGGGGGCGGGGCCAAAAACATTCAGTACTTC
CDR3aa: CASSFGGGAKNIQYF

j_gene: TRBJ2-7
v_gene: TRBV3-1
abundance: -
d_gene: TRBD2
CDR3nt: TGTGCCAGCAGCCTCCATAGCGGGGGGGCGCGGGAGCAGTACTTC
CDR3aa: CASSLHSGGAREQYF

j_gene: TRBJ1-5
v_gene: TRBV19
abundance: -
d_gene: -
CDR3nt: TGTGCCAGTAGTAGGAGGAGAGATGGCAATCAGCCCCAGCATTTT
CDR3aa: CASSRRRDGNQPQHF

j_gene: TRBJ2-5
v_gene: TRBV18
abundance: once
d_gene: TRBD2
CDR3nt: TGTGCCAGCTCACCACTTAGCGGGGGAGAGACCCAGTACTTC
CDR3aa: CASSPLSGGETQYF

j_gene: TRBJ1-6
v_gene: TRBV28
abundance: -
d_gene: TRBD1
CDR3nt: TGTGCCAGCAGCCTTTCGGGACAGTATAATTCACCCCTCCACTTT
CDR3aa: CASSLSGQYNSPLHF

j_gene: TRBJ2-7
v_gene: TRBV3-1
abundance: many
d_gene: -
CDR3nt: TGTGCCAGCAGCCAAGGGGTCCACACCTACGAGCAGTACTTC
CDR3aa: CASSQGVHTYEQYF

j_gene: TRBJ2-7
v_gene: TRBV30
abundance: -
d_gene: -
CDR3nt: TGTGCCTGGAGTGTACGTCAGTTGAGCTCCTACGAGCAGTACTTC
CDR3aa: CAWSVRQLSSYEQYF

j_gene: TRBJ2-3
v_gene: TRBV4-1
abundance: few
d_gene: -
CDR3nt: TGCGCCAGCAGCCAAGATCAGGGCCTCTCAGATACGCAGTATTTT
CDR3aa: CASSQDQGLSDTQYF

j_gene: TRBJ1-5
v_gene: TRBV5-1
abundance: few
d_gene: -
CDR3nt: TGCGCCAGCAGCTTTACAGGGAGGGATCAGCCCCAGCATTTT
CDR3aa: CASSFTGRDQPQHF

j_gene: TRBJ2-7
v_gene: TRBV2
abundance: -
d_gene: -
CDR3nt: TGTGCCAGTGCCCTCGGCTACGAGCAGTACTTC
CDR3aa: CASALGYEQYF

j_gene: TRBJ1-1
v_gene: TRBV18
abundance: -
d_gene: -
CDR3nt: TGTGCCAGCTCACCGGCTAGGACAGCGAACACTGAAGCTTTCTTT
CDR3aa: CASSPARTANTEAFF

j_gene: TRBJ2-5
v_gene: TRBV20-1
abundance: few
d_gene: TRBD2
CDR3nt: TGCAGTGCTAGATGGGGTAGCGGGGGGTTTCAAGAGACCCAGTACTTC
CDR3aa: CSARWGSGGFQETQYF

j_gene: TRBJ2-3
v_gene: TRBV7-9
abundance: few
d_gene: -
CDR3nt: TGTGCCAGCAGCTTGGGGGCCCGAGATACGCAGTATTTT
CDR3aa: CASSLGARDTQYF

j_gene: TRBJ2-5
v_gene: TRBV6-2/TRBV6-3
abundance: -
d_gene: TRBD2
CDR3nt: TGTGCCACCAGTGATTCGGGACTAGCGGGGGCCCAAGAGACCCAGTACTTC
CDR3aa: CATSDSGLAGAQETQYF

j_gene: TRBJ1-5
v_gene: TRBV12-3/TRBV12-4
abundance: few
d_gene: -
CDR3nt: TGTGCCAGCAGTTTTTCCGGACCAAATCAGCCCCAGCATTTT
CDR3aa: CASSFSGPNQPQHF

j_gene: TRBJ2-2
v_gene: TRBV6-2/TRBV6-3
abundance: -
d_gene: -
CDR3nt: TGTGCCAGCAGTTCCTGGACGTTGGGCGGGGAGCTGTTTTTT
CDR3aa: CASSSWTLGGELFF

j_gene: TRBJ2-2
v_gene: TRBV20-1
abundance: many
d_gene: -
CDR3nt: TGCAGTGCTAGAGAAGACACCGGGGAGCTGTTTTTT
CDR3aa: CSAREDTGELFF

j_gene: TRBJ2-7
v_gene: TRBV12-3/TRBV12-4
abundance: many
d_gene: -
CDR3nt: TGTGCCAGCAGCTTGGGGACTGCAGTCTACGAGCAGTACTTC
CDR3aa: CASSLGTAVYEQYF

j_gene: TRBJ2-2
v_gene: TRBV3-1
abundance: -
d_gene: -
CDR3nt: TGTGCCAGCAGCCAAGCGTTGGTTATGAACACCGGGGAGCTGTTTTTT
CDR3aa: CASSQALVMNTGELFF

j_gene: TRBJ1-6
v_gene: TRBV6-2/TRBV6-3
abundance: few
d_gene: -
CDR3nt: TGTGCCAGCAGCAACCGAGGGAGGGGGGATGATTCACCCCTCCACTTT
CDR3aa: CASSNRGRGDDSPLHF

j_gene: TRBJ1-4
v_gene: TRBV19
abundance: -
d_gene: -
CDR3nt: TGTGCCAGTAGTACGGACGGGGGTTATGAAAAACTGTTTTTT
CDR3aa: CASSTDGGYEKLFF

j_gene: TRBJ2-2
v_gene: TRBV27
abundance: -
d_gene: TRBD1
CDR3nt: TGTGCCAGCAGAGACGGGACAGGGCCCGTCACCGGGGAGCTGTTTTTT
CDR3aa: CASRDGTGPVTGELFF

j_gene: TRBJ2-2
v_gene: TRBV28
abundance: few
d_gene: TRBD2
CDR3nt: TGTGCCAGCAGTCCTAGCGGGGGGGCCTTGAGAACCGGGGAGCTGTTTTTT
CDR3aa: CASSPSGGALRTGELFF

j_gene: TRBJ1-1
v_gene: TRBV6-2/TRBV6-3
abundance: many
d_gene: -
CDR3nt: TGTGCCAGCATCGAAGAGGGAGTAGCTTTCTTT
CDR3aa: CASIEEGVAFF

j_gene: TRBJ2-3
v_gene: TRBV19
abundance: -
d_gene: TRBD2
CDR3nt: TGTGCCAGTAGTGGGGGGGGGATCCCAGATACGCAGTATTTT
CDR3aa: CASSGGGIPDTQYF

j_gene: TRBJ1-1
v_gene: TRBV10-3
abundance: few
d_gene: -
CDR3nt: TGTGCCATCGCGGGGCGGGACACTGAAGCTTTCTTT
CDR3aa: CAIAGRDTEAFF

j_gene: TRBJ2-7
v_gene: TRBV6-2/TRBV6-3
abundance: few
d_gene: -
CDR3nt: TGTGCCAGCAGTTCCTATGGACACCAGGTGTACTTC
CDR3aa: CASSSYGHQVYF

j_gene: TRBJ1-6
v_gene: TRBV15
abundance: many
d_gene: -
CDR3nt: TGTGCCACCAGCAGCCTCCCTGGACACCGGGGAGGCGGTAAGAATTCACCCCTCCACTTT
CDR3aa: CATSSLPGHRGGGKNSPLHF

j_gene: TRBJ2-5
v_gene: TRBV7-6
abundance: few
d_gene: -
CDR3nt: TGTGCCAGCAGCCCGCCGTGGGTCCGAGAGACCCAGTACTTC
CDR3aa: CASSPPWVRETQYF

j_gene: TRBJ2-3
v_gene: TRBV6-1
abundance: few
d_gene: TRBD1
CDR3nt: TGTGCCAGCAGTCGCCTCGGGACAGGGGGGGATACGCAGTATTTT
CDR3aa: CASSRLGTGGDTQYF

j_gene: TRBJ2-7
v_gene: TRBV20-1
abundance: -
d_gene: TRBD1
CDR3nt: TGCAGTGTAAGGGACAGGGGCTACGAGCAGTACTTC
CDR3aa: CSVRDRGYEQYF

j_gene: TRBJ2-5
v_gene: TRBV2
abundance: many
d_gene: -
CDR3nt: TGTGCCAGCAGGCATCAACGGGGAGAGACCCAGTACTTC
CDR3aa: CASRHQRGETQYF

j_gene: TRBJ1-5
v_gene: TRBV24-1
abundance: many
d_gene: TRBD1
CDR3nt: TGTGCCACCATGGGGACAGGGTTTGGCAATCAGCCCCAGCATTTT
CDR3aa: CATMGTGFGNQPQHF

j_gene: TRBJ2-6
v_gene: TRBV12-3/TRBV12-4
abundance: few
d_gene: TRBD1
CDR3nt: TGTGCCAGCAGTGGCGGACAGGGCCACTCTGGGGCCAACGTCCTGACTTTC
CDR3aa: CASSGGQGHSGANVLTF

j_gene: TRBJ2-3
v_gene: TRBV2
abundance: -
d_gene: -
CDR3nt: TGTGCCAGCATTGCAGGAGGGGGCGCAGATACGCAGTATTTT
CDR3aa: CASIAGGGADTQYF

j_gene: TRBJ1-1
v_gene: TRBV5-8
abundance: many
d_gene: -
CDR3nt: TGTGCCAGCAGCTACCATCTCGGGGCAAACACTGAAGCTTTCTTT
CDR3aa: CASSYHLGANTEAFF

j_gene: TRBJ1-1
v_gene: TRBV9
abundance: many
d_gene: -
CDR3nt: TGTGCCAGCAGCGTAGACGGTCTGATGAACACTGAAGCTTTCTTT
CDR3aa: CASSVDGLMNTEAFF

j_gene: TRBJ1-1
v_gene: TRBV12-3/TRBV12-4
abundance: -
d_gene: TRBD1
CDR3nt: TGTGCCAGCAGTCCCCCGGGACAGTTTAACACTGAAGCTTTCTTT
CDR3aa: CASSPPGQFNTEAFF

j_gene: TRBJ1-2
v_gene: TRBV2
abundance: many
d_gene: -
CDR3nt: TGTGCCAGCGTTGGGGGACCGTATGGCTACACCTTC
CDR3aa: CASVGGPYGYTF

j_gene: TRBJ2-1
v_gene: TRBV28
abundance: -
d_gene: TRBD1
CDR3nt: TGTGCCAGCAGTCCCCGACAGGGGGAAAACTCCTACAATGAGCAGTTCTTC
CDR3aa: CASSPRQGENSYNEQFF

j_gene: TRBJ2-5
v_gene: TRBV18
abundance: -
d_gene: -
CDR3nt: TGTGCCAGCTCAAGGCAACGGGGAAGAGAGACCCAGTACTTC
CDR3aa: CASSRQRGRETQYF

j_gene: TRBJ2-5
v_gene: TRBV18
abundance: many
d_gene: -
CDR3nt: TGTGCCAGCTCACCATTCGCGACAGGAGGAGGAGGGACCCAGTACTTC
CDR3aa: CASSPFATGGGGTQYF

j_gene: TRBJ2-7
v_gene: TRBV10-3
abundance: many
d_gene: TRBD2
CDR3nt: TGTGCCATCAGTTCGGGGGGGGACTACGAGCAGTACTTC
CDR3aa: CAISSGGDYEQYF

j_gene: TRBJ2-3
v_gene: TRBV20-1
abundance: many
d_gene: TRBD1
CDR3nt: TGCAGTGCAACCGGGACAGGGGGCGCAGATACGCAGTATTTT
CDR3aa: CSATGTGGADTQYF

j_gene: TRBJ2-1
v_gene: TRBV6-2/TRBV6-3
abundance: -
d_gene: TRBD1
CDR3nt: TGTGCCAGCAGTTACTCGAAACAGGGGTTCCCATACCTCCTCTACAATGAGCAGTTCTTC
CDR3aa: CASSYSKQGFPYLLYNEQFF

j_gene: TRBJ2-5
v_gene: TRBV19
abundance: -
d_gene: TRBD2
CDR3nt: TGTGCCAGTAGTAATAGCGGGGGGCCCAGCGACCAGTACTTC
CDR3aa: CASSNSGGPSDQYF

j_gene: TRBJ2-7
v_gene: TRBV12-3/TRBV12-4
abundance: many
d_gene: TRBD1
CDR3nt: TGTGCCAGCAGTCCCGGGACAGGGGGCATGGAGCAGTACTTC
CDR3aa: CASSPGTGGMEQYF

j_gene: TRBJ1-5
v_gene: TRBV7-9
abundance: -
d_gene: TRBD1
CDR3nt: TGTGCCAGCAGCCCCAGGACAGGGGATCAGCCCCAGCATTTT
CDR3aa: CASSPRTGDQPQHF

j_gene: TRBJ2-3
v_gene: TRBV7-2
abundance: few
d_gene: -
CDR3nt: TGTGCCAGCAGCCCTGGGACGTACCTAGATACGCAGTATTTT
CDR3aa: CASSPGTYLDTQYF

j_gene: TRBJ1-1
v_gene: TRBV2
abundance: many
d_gene: TRBD1
CDR3nt: TGTGCCAGCGGACCGACAGGGGGCGTTGGGTACACTGAAGCTTTCTTT
CDR3aa: CASGPTGGVGYTEAFF